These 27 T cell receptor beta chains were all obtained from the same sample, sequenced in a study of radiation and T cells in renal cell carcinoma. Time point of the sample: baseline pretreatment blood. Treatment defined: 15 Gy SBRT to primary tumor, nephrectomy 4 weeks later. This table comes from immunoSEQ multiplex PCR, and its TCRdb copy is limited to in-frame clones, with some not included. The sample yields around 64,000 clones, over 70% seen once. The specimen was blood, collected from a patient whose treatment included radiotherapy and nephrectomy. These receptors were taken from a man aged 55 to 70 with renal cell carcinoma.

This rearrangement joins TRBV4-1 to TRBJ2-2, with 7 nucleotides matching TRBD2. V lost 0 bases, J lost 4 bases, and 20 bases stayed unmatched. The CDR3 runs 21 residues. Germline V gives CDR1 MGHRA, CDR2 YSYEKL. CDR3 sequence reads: CASSQEPIPLLLAVGTGELFF. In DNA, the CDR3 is TGCGCCAGCAGCCAAGAACCTATCCCATTACTGCTAGCGGTGGGCACCGGGGAGCTGTTTTTT.

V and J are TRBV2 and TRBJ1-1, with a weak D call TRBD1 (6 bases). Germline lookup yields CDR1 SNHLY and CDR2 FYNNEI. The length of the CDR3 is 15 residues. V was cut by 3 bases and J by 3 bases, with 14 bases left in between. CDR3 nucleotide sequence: TGTGCCAGCAGTGAGGACAGACAGGCCGACACTGAAGCTTTCTTT. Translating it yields CASSEDRQADTEAFF.

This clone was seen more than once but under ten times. As DNA, the CDR3 is TGCGCCAGCAGCTTGGCTTCCGAGGTTGGCTATGGCTACACCTTC. It yields the protein CASSLASEVGYGYTF. This chain joins TRBV5-1 and TRBJ1-2, with D hard to call. Per the germline V gene, CDR1 is SGHRS and CDR2 is YFSETQ. Between the trimmed V and J ends, which lost 0 bases and 4 bases, there was a span of 13 bases. This CDR3 region has 15 residues.

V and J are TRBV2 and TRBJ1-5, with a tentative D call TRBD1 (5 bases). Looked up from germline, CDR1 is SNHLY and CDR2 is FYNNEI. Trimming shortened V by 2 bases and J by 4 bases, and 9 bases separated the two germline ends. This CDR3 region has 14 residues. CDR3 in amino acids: CASSESGRNQPQHF. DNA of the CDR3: TGTGCCAGCAGTGAATCAGGGAGGAATCAGCCCCAGCATTTT.

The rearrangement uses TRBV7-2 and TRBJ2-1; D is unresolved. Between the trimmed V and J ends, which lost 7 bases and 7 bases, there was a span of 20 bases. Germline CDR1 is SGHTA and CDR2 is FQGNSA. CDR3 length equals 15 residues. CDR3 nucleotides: TGTGCCAGCAACCTCCCGCGTCGGTCAGAGAATGAGCAGTTCTTC. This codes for CASNLPRRSENEQFF. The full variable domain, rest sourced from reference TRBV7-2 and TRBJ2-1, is GAGVSQSPSNKVTEKGKDVELRCDPISGHTALYWYRQSLGQGLEFLIYFQGNSAPDKSGLPSDRFSAERTGGSVSTLTIQRTQQEDSAVYLCASNLPRRSENEQFFGPGTRLTVL.

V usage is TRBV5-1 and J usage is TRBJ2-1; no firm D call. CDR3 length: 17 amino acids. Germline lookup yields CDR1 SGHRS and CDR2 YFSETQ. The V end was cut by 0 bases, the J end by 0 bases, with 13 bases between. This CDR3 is CASSLAGVKTSYNEQFF. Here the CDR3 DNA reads TGCGCCAGCAGCTTGGCCGGAGTGAAGACCTCCTACAATGAGCAGTTCTTC.

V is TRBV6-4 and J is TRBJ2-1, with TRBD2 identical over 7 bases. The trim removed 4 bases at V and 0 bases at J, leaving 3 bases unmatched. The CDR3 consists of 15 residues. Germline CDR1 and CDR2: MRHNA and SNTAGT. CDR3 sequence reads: CASSVGGSSYNEQFF. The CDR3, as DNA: TGTGCCAGCAGTGTGGGCGGGAGCTCCTACAATGAGCAGTTCTTC.

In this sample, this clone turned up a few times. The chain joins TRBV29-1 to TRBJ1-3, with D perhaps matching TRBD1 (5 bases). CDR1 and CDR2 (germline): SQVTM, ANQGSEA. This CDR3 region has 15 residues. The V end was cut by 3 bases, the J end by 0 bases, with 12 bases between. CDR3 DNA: TGCAGCGTTGATTCTCGACAGCACTCTGGAAACACCATATATTTT. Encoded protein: CSVDSRQHSGNTIYF.

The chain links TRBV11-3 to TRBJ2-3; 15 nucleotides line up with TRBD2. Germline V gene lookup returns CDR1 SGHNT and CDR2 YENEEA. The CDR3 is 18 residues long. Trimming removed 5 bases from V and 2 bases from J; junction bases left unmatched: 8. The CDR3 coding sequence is TGTGCCAGCAGCCAAGGACTAGCGGGAGGGTTTAACACAGATACGCAGTATTTT. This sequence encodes CASSQGLAGGFNTDTQYF.

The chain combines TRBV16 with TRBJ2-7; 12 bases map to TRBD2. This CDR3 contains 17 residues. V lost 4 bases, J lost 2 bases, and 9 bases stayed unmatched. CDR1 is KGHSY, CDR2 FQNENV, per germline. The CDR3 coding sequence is TGTGCCAGCAGCCCCAGACTAGCGGGAGACAAAACCTACGAGCAGTACGTC. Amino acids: CASSPRLAGDKTYEQYV.

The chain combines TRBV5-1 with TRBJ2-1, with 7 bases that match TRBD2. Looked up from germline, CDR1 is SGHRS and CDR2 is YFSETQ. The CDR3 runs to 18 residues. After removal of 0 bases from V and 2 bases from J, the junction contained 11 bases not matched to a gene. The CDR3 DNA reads TGCGCCAGCAGCTTGGGGTCCAGCGGGATGACGGCCTACAATGAGCAGTTCTTC. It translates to CASSLGSSGMTAYNEQFF.

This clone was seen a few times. The CDR3 reads CSAYQGIEAFF. Here the CDR3 DNA reads TGCAGTGCTTATCAGGGGATTGAAGCTTTCTTT. The V and J genes are TRBV20-1 and TRBJ1-1; a weak D match, TRBD1 (6 bases). The CDR3 extends over 11 amino acids. V gave up 5 bases and J gave up 7 bases, with 11 bases separating them. Germline loops: CDR1 DFQATT, CDR2 SNEGSKA (reference sequence).

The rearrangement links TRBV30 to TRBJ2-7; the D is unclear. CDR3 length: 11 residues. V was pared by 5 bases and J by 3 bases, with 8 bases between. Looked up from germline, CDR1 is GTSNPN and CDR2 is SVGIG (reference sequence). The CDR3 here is CAWADFYEQYF. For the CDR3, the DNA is TGTGCCTGGGCCGACTTCTACGAGCAGTACTTC.

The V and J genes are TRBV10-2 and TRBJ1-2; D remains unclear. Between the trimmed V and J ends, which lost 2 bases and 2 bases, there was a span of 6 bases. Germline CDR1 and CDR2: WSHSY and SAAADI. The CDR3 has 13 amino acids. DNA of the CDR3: TGCGCCAGCAGTGAGACAGCAAACTATGGCTACACCTTC. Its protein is CASSETANYGYTF.

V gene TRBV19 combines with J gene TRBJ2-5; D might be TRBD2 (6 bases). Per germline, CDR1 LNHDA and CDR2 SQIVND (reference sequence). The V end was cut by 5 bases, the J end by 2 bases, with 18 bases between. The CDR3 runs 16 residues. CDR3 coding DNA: TGTGCCAGTAGTCTGTTCCGGGCGGGGACTCAAGAGACCCAGTACTTC. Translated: CASSLFRAGTQETQYF.

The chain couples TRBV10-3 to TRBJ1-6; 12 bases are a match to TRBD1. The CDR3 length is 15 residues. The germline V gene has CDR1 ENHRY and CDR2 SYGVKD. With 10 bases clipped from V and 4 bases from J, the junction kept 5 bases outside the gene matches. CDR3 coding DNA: TGTGCCACCGGGACAGGGGGCGATTATAATTCACCCCTCCACTTT. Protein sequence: CATGTGGDYNSPLHF.

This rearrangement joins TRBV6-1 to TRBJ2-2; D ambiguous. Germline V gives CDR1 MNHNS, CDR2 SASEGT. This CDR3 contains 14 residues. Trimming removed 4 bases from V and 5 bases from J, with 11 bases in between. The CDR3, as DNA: TGTGCCAGCAGTGTATCGATCGTAACCGGGGAGCTGTTTTTT. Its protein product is CASSVSIVTGELFF.

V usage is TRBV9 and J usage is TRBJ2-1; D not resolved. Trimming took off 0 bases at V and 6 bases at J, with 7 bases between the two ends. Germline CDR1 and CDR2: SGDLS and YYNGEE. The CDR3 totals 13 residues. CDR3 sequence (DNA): TGTGCCAGCAGCGTAGGACCCCTCAATGAGCAGTTCTTC. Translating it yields CASSVGPLNEQFF.

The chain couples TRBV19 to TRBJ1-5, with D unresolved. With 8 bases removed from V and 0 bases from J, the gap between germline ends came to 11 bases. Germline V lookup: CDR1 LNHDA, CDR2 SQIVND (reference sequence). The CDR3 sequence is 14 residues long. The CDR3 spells CASQGRTSNQPQHF. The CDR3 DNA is TGTGCCAGTCAAGGACGCACTAGCAATCAGCCCCAGCATTTT.

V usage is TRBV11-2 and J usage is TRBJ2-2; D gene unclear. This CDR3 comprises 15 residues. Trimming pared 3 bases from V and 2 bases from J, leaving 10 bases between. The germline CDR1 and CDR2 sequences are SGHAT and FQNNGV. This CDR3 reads CASSFWNANTGELFF. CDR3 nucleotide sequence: TGTGCCAGCAGCTTCTGGAATGCCAACACCGGGGAGCTGTTTTTT.

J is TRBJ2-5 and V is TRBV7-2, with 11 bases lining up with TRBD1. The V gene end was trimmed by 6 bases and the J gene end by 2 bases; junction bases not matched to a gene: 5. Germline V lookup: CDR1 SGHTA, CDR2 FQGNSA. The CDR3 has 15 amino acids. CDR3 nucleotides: TGTGCCAGCAGGGGACAGGGGGGGAGGCAAGAGACCCAGTACTTC. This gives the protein CASRGQGGRQETQYF.

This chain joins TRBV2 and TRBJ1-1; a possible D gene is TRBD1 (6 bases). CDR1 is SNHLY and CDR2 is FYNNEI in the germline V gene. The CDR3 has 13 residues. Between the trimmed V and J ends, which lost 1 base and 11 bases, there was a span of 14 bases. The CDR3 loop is CASSEGDTFFAFF. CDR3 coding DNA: TGTGCCAGCAGTGAAGGGGACACCTTCTTCGCTTTCTTT.

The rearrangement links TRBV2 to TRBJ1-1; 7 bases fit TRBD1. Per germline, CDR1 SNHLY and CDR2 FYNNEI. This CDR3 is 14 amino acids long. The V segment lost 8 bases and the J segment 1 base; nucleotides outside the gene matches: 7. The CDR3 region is CASVIRGGNTEAFF. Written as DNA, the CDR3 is TGTGCCAGCGTTATCAGGGGGGGGAACACTGAAGCTTTCTTT.

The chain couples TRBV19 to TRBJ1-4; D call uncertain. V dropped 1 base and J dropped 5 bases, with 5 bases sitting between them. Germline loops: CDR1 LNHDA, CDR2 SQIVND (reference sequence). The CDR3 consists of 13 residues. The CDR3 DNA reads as TGTGCCAGTAGTATAGCATCAAATGAAAAACTGTTTTTT. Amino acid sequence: CASSIASNEKLFF.

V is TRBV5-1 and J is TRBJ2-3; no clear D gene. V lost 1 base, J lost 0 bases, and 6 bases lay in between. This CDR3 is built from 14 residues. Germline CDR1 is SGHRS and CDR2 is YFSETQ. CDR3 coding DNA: TGCGCCAGCAGCTTGTCCGCTAGCACAGATACGCAGTATTTT. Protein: CASSLSASTDTQYF.

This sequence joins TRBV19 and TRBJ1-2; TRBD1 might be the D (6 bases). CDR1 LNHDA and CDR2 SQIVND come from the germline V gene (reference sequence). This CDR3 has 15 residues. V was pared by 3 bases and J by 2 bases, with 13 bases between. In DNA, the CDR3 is TGTGCCAGTAGTATGGGGGGCGTAGGGAACTATGGCTACACCTTC. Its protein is CASSMGGVGNYGYTF.

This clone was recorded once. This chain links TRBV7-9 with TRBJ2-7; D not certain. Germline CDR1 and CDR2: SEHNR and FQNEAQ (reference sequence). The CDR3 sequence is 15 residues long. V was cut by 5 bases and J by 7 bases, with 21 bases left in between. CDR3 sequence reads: CASSRNPYPGWEQYF. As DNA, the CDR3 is TGTGCCAGCAGCCGGAATCCGTATCCAGGCTGGGAGCAGTACTTC. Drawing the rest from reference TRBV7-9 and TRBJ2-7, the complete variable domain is DTGVSQNPRHKITKRGQNVTFRCDPISEHNRLYWYRQTLGQGPEFLTYFQNEAQLEKSRLLSDRFSAERPKGSFSTLEIQRTEQGDSAMYLCASSRNPYPGWEQYFGPGTRLTVT.